The 29 T cell receptor beta chains reported below all come from one sample, sequenced in a study of T cell repertoires in cytomegalovirus infection. The antigens for these receptors are not known. Each CDR3 protein is one row after TCRdb ran MiXCR on the reads. The sample records about 920,000 distinct CDR3 sequences, less than 40% being singletons. Material: cultured CD8+ T cells from PBMCs, obtained from culture after CMV antigen stimulation. These receptor sequences come from a human donor in good health (CMV status not recorded). Some clones in this sample may be carry-over from other donors' samples.

The chain joins TRBV5-4 to TRBJ1-1, with 12 bases fitting TRBD1. Unmatched junction bases numbered 5, after V lost 4 bases and J lost 7 bases. Per the germline V gene, CDR1 is SGHNT and CDR2 is YYREEE (reference sequence). This CDR3 contains 14 residues. The chain's CDR3 is CASSLGQGAYEAFF. DNA for the CDR3: TGTGCCAGCAGCCTGGGACAGGGGGCGTATGAAGCTTTCTTT.

This clonotype was seen only once. The CDR3 spells CASSPEGAFGPEAFF. DNA for the CDR3: TGTGCCAGCAGCCCCGAGGGGGCTTTCGGTCCTGAAGCTTTCTTT. V and J are TRBV9 and TRBJ1-1, with TRBD1 matching over 7 bases. The CDR3 is made up of 15 amino acids. The V and J ends lost 4 bases and 6 bases, in that order; junction bases with no gene match: 12. Germline V gene lookup returns CDR1 SGDLS and CDR2 YYNGEE.

This clonotype was counted a few times. CDR3 DNA: TGTGCCAGCAGTTACAACCGAAGGCACTCTTTATCGGGTGAAAAACTGTTTTTT. It specifies CASSYNRRHSLSGEKLFF. The gene calls are TRBV6-6 and TRBJ1-4; no definite D call. The CDR3 loop spans 18 amino acids. The V end was cut by 2 bases, the J end by 7 bases, with 23 bases between. CDR1 and CDR2 (germline): MNHNY, SVGAGI (reference sequence).

The gene calls are TRBV7-6 and TRBJ2-3; 8 nucleotides agree with TRBD1. V lost 1 base, J lost 4 bases, and 16 bases stayed unmatched. Germline V gene lookup returns CDR1 SGHVS and CDR2 FNYEAQ. This CDR3 has 19 amino acids. The CDR3 region is CASSLGPRGPGGASDTQYF. CDR3 DNA sequence: TGTGCCAGCAGCTTAGGGCCCAGGGGTCCAGGGGGCGCGTCAGATACGCAGTATTTT.

The V gene is TRBV28, the J gene TRBJ2-7; possibly TRBD1 for D (6 bases). The length of the CDR3 is 13 residues. The germline gives CDR1 MDHEN, CDR2 SYDVKM. V gave up 8 bases and J gave up 4 bases, with 15 bases separating them. The CDR3 reads CASGETGIYEQYV. The CDR3 DNA follows: TGTGCCAGCGGGGAGACAGGTATATACGAGCAGTACGTC.

In the case of this clonotype: Possible read error: a much larger clone is one base away. The CDR3 spells CASNLGWLAGDEQFF. CDR3 nucleotide sequence: TGTGCCAGCAACTTAGGGTGGCTAGCTGGCGATGAGCAGTTCTTC. This chain uses TRBV7-2 with TRBJ2-1; possible D gene TRBD2, 5 bases. Per germline, CDR1 SGHTA and CDR2 FQGNSA. The CDR3 contains 15 residues. Full variable domain (outside the CDR3, taken from reference TRBV7-2 and TRBJ2-1): GAGVSQSPSNKVTEKGKDVELRCDPISGHTALYWYRQSLGQGLEFLIYFQGNSAPDKSGLPSDRFSAERTGGSVSTLTIQRTQQEDSAVYLCASNLGWLAGDEQFFGPGTRLTVL.

The rearrangement links TRBV10-1 to TRBJ1-1; possibly TRBD1 for D (6 bases). Deletions cut 3 bases from V and 3 bases from J, with 20 bases between. The CDR3 sequence is 17 residues long. CDR1 WNHNN and CDR2 SYGVQD come from the germline V gene (reference sequence). The CDR3 reads CASSDHSGGPGDTEAFF. The CDR3 bases are TGCGCCAGCAGTGATCATTCTGGGGGGCCGGGTGACACTGAAGCTTTCTTT.

The chain recombines TRBV6-6 with TRBJ2-3; D not resolved. Germline CDR1 MNHNY, CDR2 SVGAGI (reference sequence). The CDR3 is made up of 13 amino acids. Trimming stripped 1 base from V and 8 bases from J, with 10 bases between. Here the CDR3 reads CASSYFNKGTQYF. CDR3 nucleotides: TGTGCCAGCAGTTACTTTAACAAGGGTACGCAGTATTTT.

This clonotype was seen only a few times. The gene calls are TRBV6-2 or TRBV6-3 and TRBJ1-5; TRBD1 aligns across 7 bases. V gave up 5 bases and J gave up 6 bases; unmatched junction bases: 4. Germline CDR1 MNHEY, CDR2 SVGEGT. The CDR3 is made up of 13 amino acids. CDR3: CASSTTGVQPQHF. DNA for the CDR3: TGTGCCAGCAGTACCACAGGGGTTCAGCCCCAGCATTTT.

This clonotype has ten or more counts. The chain has TRBV7-2 and TRBJ2-3, with TRBD1 as a possible D gene (6 bases). The CDR3 contains 16 residues. Trimming shortened V by 4 bases and J by 2 bases, and 16 bases separated the two germline ends. Germline values: CDR1 SGHTA, CDR2 FQGNSA. CDR3 sequence reads: CASSSRTVVATDTQYF. The DNA for the CDR3 is TGTGCCAGCAGCTCAAGGACAGTCGTTGCCACAGATACGCAGTATTTT.

This clonotype has a handful of counts. The J gene is TRBJ2-5, the V gene TRBV4-1; 8 positions agree with TRBD2. Germline V gene data show CDR1 as MGHRA and CDR2 as YSYEKL. V gave up 1 base and J gave up 4 bases; unmatched junction bases: 5. This CDR3 is 15 amino acids long. The CDR3 here is CASSQAGGGPETQYF. The CDR3 DNA reads as TGCGCCAGCAGCCAAGCGGGGGGGGGCCCAGAGACCCAGTACTTC.

In this sample, this clonotype turned up a few times. The chain joins TRBV18 to TRBJ2-2; D is unclear. The germline gives CDR1 KGHSH, CDR2 LQKENI. The germline V and J ends were trimmed by 4 bases and 2 bases, with 11 bases remaining between them. This CDR3 has 15 residues. The CDR3 is CASSLSGDNTGELFF. The CDR3 DNA reads as TGTGCCAGCTCACTGTCAGGAGACAACACCGGGGAGCTGTTTTTT.

This clonotype was seen a handful of times. The gene calls are TRBV14 and TRBJ2-5; D unclear. The CDR3 is made up of 15 amino acids. CDR1 is SGHDN, CDR2 FVKESK, per germline. Trimming took off 0 bases at V and 0 bases at J, with 8 bases between the two ends. CDR3 sequence reads: CASSQDRAYQETQYF. The CDR3 nucleotides are TGTGCCAGCAGCCAAGACAGAGCGTACCAAGAGACCCAGTACTTC.

V gene TRBV15 combines with J gene TRBJ1-6; 11 nucleotides line up with TRBD1. CDR3 length equals 18 residues. Germline assignment: CDR1 LNHNV and CDR2 YYDKDF (reference sequence). The junction had 5 bases not matched to a gene; V was cut back by 0 bases and J by 4 bases. The CDR3 DNA sequence: TGTGCCACCAGCAGAGAGCCATGGGACAGGGGGTATAATTCACCCCTCCACTTT. Translating it yields CATSREPWDRGYNSPLHF.

The chain combines TRBV7-6 with TRBJ2-7; TRBD1 aligns across 11 bases. The length of the CDR3 is 15 residues. J gave up 7 bases and V 5 bases, and 10 bases lay outside the gene matches. The germline V gene encodes CDR1 SGHVS and CDR2 FNYEAQ. The CDR3 nucleotides are TGTGCCAGCAGCCTCAGCGCCGGGACAGGGGGGGAGCAGTACTTC. Translating gives CASSLSAGTGGEQYF.

The rearrangement uses TRBV12-5 and TRBJ2-1; D gene ambiguous. Between the trimmed V and J ends, which lost 1 base and 0 bases, there was a span of 7 bases. Germline CDR1 LGHNT, CDR2 FRNRAP. The CDR3 is 15 residues long. The CDR3 reads CASGLDSSSYNEQFF. CDR3 in DNA: TGTGCTAGTGGTTTGGACTCCAGCTCCTACAATGAGCAGTTCTTC.

The chain combines TRBV7-4 with TRBJ2-7; D not certain. Germline loops: CDR1 SGHVT, CDR2 SQSDAQ. The CDR3 totals 13 residues. The CDR3 loop is CVSSLESQDQQYV. As DNA, the CDR3 is TGTGTCAGCAGCCTAGAATCCCAGGACCAGCAGTACGTC.

J is TRBJ1-1 and V is TRBV27; the D is unclear. V lost 8 bases and J 10 bases, leaving 17 bases between the germline ends. CDR3 length equals 12 residues. Germline loops: CDR1 MNHEY, CDR2 SMNVEV (reference sequence). CDR3 in DNA: TGTGCCAGCGGCCATCTATACGGGGTAGCTTTCTTT. Its translation: CASGHLYGVAFF.

The chain has TRBV27 and TRBJ2-7; a possible D gene is TRBD1 (8 bases). The CDR3 is 15 amino acids. V lost 4 bases and J lost 1, with 14 bases in between. Germline CDR1 is MNHEY and CDR2 is SMNVEV (reference sequence). The CDR3 reads CASSSTGEGSYEQYF. CDR3 nucleotides: TGTGCCAGCAGTTCGACAGGGGAGGGGTCCTACGAGCAGTACTTC.

The gene calls are TRBV11-1 and TRBJ2-1; D may match TRBD1 or TRBD2 (5 bases each). This CDR3 is 15 amino acids long. Trimming left V 2 bases short and J 5 bases short, with 13 bases between. Germline V gives CDR1 SGHAT, CDR2 FQDESV (reference sequence). CDR3 protein: CASSLWGNFHNEQFF. For the CDR3, the DNA is TGTGCCAGCAGCTTATGGGGGAACTTCCACAATGAGCAGTTCTTC.

In its sample, this clonotype was seen a few times. The chain joins TRBV6-2 or TRBV6-3 to TRBJ1-2; D is unclear. V lost 4 bases and J lost 6, with 15 bases in between. Germline V lookup: CDR1 MNHEY, CDR2 SVGEGT. The length of the CDR3 is 14 residues. DNA of the CDR3: TGTGCCAGCAGTTTCCTTGGACTGGGAAATGGCTACACCTTC. This encodes CASSFLGLGNGYTF.

This clonotype has just a few counts. The genes are TRBV7-9 and TRBJ1-1; D is unclear. CDR1 and CDR2 (germline): SEHNR, FQNEAQ (reference sequence). The CDR3 covers 15 residues. Trimming cost V 1 base and J 1 base, with 10 bases left between them. The CDR3 DNA sequence: TGTGCCAGCAGCTTAGTGAAGAGACCGAACACTGAAGCTTTCTTT. Its translation is CASSLVKRPNTEAFF.

This clonotype came up many times. V is TRBV7-2 and J is TRBJ2-4, with D perhaps assigned TRBD1 or TRBD2 (6 bases each). This CDR3 contains 18 residues. Germline V CDR1 and CDR2: SGHTA, FQGNSA. Trimming removed 0 bases at V and 3 bases at J, with 18 bases between. CDR3 in amino acids: CASSLAVWGAQFKNIQYF. The CDR3, as DNA: TGTGCCAGCAGCTTAGCGGTGTGGGGGGCCCAGTTCAAAAACATTCAGTACTTC. The complete variable domain, with remaining parts taken from reference TRBV7-2 and TRBJ2-4, reads GAGVSQSPSNKVTEKGKDVELRCDPISGHTALYWYRQSLGQGLEFLIYFQGNSAPDKSGLPSDRFSAERTGGSVSTLTIQRTQQEDSAVYLCASSLAVWGAQFKNIQYFGAGTRLSVL.

Only a few counts were recorded for this clonotype. The chain carries TRBV7-3 and TRBJ2-2; maybe TRBD2 (6 bases). Germline assignment: CDR1 SGHTA and CDR2 FQGTGA. Between the trimmed V and J ends, which lost 3 bases and 2 bases, there was a span of 16 bases. The length of the CDR3 is 17 residues. The CDR3 DNA follows: TGTGCCAGCAGCTTTATCCGGGACTGGATTAACACCGGGGAGCTGTTTTTT. Translation: CASSFIRDWINTGELFF.

The chain is built from TRBV27 and TRBJ2-3; possible D gene TRBD2, 6 bases. CDR3 length: 13 amino acids. Between the trimmed V and J ends, which lost 11 bases and 3 bases, there was a span of 15 bases. Germline V gene sequence: CDR1 MNHEY, CDR2 SMNVEV (reference sequence). This CDR3 is CAYRSEGTDTQYF. The CDR3 bases are TGTGCCTACCGGTCGGAGGGTACAGATACGCAGTATTTT.

This clonotype was seen a handful of times. The rearrangement uses TRBV11-2 and TRBJ1-2; a possible D gene is TRBD1 (5 bases). Trimming pared 5 bases from V and 2 bases from J, leaving 12 bases between. This CDR3 has 14 amino acids. CDR1 is SGHAT, CDR2 FQNNGV, per germline. The CDR3 region has the DNA TGTGCCAGCAGCCCCGTAGGGGAAAACTATGGCTACACCTTC. This codes for CASSPVGENYGYTF.

This clonotype was seen only a few times. V and J are TRBV11-2 and TRBJ2-2; 9 bases match TRBD2. J was trimmed by 3 bases and V by 0 bases; bases with no gene match: 5. Germline V gene lookup returns CDR1 SGHAT and CDR2 FQNNGV. CDR3 length: 17 amino acids. The CDR3 reads CASSLDGGGGDTGELFF. The CDR3 nucleotides are TGTGCCAGCAGCTTAGATGGAGGCGGGGGGGACACCGGGGAGCTGTTTTTT.

A few counts support this clonotype. The chain carries TRBV7-8 and TRBJ2-3, with TRBD2 identical over 10 bases. After removal of 1 base from V and 4 bases from J, the junction contained 8 bases not matched to a gene. This CDR3 has 17 amino acids. The germline gives CDR1 SGHVS, CDR2 FQNEAQ. The CDR3 protein is CASSLVSSGGAPDTQYF. Written as DNA, the CDR3 is TGTGCCAGCAGCTTAGTGTCAAGCGGGGGGGCCCCAGATACGCAGTATTTT. The full variable domain, with the rest looked up from reference TRBV7-8 and TRBJ2-3, is GAGVSQSPRYKVAKRGQDVALRCDPISGHVSLFWYQQALGQGPEFLTYFQNEAQLDKSGLPSDRFFAERPEGSVSTLKIQRTQQEDSAVYLCASSLVSSGGAPDTQYFGPGTRLTVL.

V is TRBV7-3 and J is TRBJ1-5, with TRBD1 identical over 9 bases. V lost 5 bases and J lost 2; bases outside the gene matches: 4. The CDR3 totals 15 residues. Germline values: CDR1 SGHTA, CDR2 FQGTGA. The CDR3 DNA reads TGTGCCAGCAGCCCAACAGGGGGCCGCAATCAGCCCCAGCATTTT. Translated: CASSPTGGRNQPQHF.